The sequence of this TCR beta chain was determined in a study of blood T cell repertoires in COVID-19. With 2 bases removed from V and 2 bases from J, the gap between germline ends came to 10 bases. The CDR3 length is 14 residues. The germline gives CDR1 MNHEY, CDR2 SVGAGI. TCRdb keeps only in-frame clones here, not all; method: immunoSEQ multiplex PCR. The sample has hundreds of thousands of clones; 70% to 90% are singletons. This TCR was recovered from a woman in her 50s who had recovered from COVID-19. This sequence joins TRBV6-5 and TRBJ2-7; perhaps TRBD1 as D (6 bases). Input material: peripheral blood. The DNA for the CDR3 is TGTGCCAGCAGTTACGGGCAGGGGACCTACGAGCAGTACTTC. Its protein is CASSYGQGTYEQYF.